Sequencing of this TCR beta chain was carried out in a study of identifying expanded T cells in peripheral blood. Study-wide results and limits: Technical replicates showed around 1.1 changed clones; two weeks around 15; four weeks 19.

Concerning this clone itself: Antigen unknown.

This CDR3 region has 13 residues. Between the trimmed V and J ends, which lost 3 bases and 3 bases, there was a span of 8 bases. Germline CDR1 is SGHNT and CDR2 is YENEEA. Assay: immunoSEQ multiplex PCR; the TCRdb copy retains only in-frame clones and omits some. The sample lists 100,000 to 150,000 clones, about four fifths occurring once. The chain is built from TRBV11-3 and TRBJ1-1; D is uncertain. The sequenced sample consisted of blood. The receptor comes from a person aged 18-69 years in good health. The CDR3 coding sequence is TGTGCCAGCAGCTTGGAGATTTACACTGAAGCTTTCTTT. This codes for CASSLEIYTEAFF.